The 15 T cell receptor beta chains below come from one sample, sequenced in a study of PD-L1 blockade in urothelial cancer. Regarding time point: pretreatment peripheral blood. This table comes from immunoSEQ multiplex PCR, and its TCRdb copy is limited to in-frame clones, with some not included. The profile shows under 95,000 clones, about four fifths of them singletons. This sample comprised PBMCs, obtained around atezolizumab (anti-PD-L1) treatment. These receptors were collected from a woman aged 65 to 85 with urothelial cancer.

The rearrangement links TRBV29-1 to TRBJ1-1, with unresolved D. Between the trimmed V and J ends, which lost 1 base and 1 base, there was a span of 7 bases. Germline V lookup: CDR1 SQVTM, CDR2 ANQGSEA. The CDR3 contains 13 residues. CDR3 amino acids: CSVEGGGNTEAFF. For the CDR3, the DNA is TGCAGCGTTGAAGGGGGAGGGAACACTGAAGCTTTCTTT.

The V and J genes are TRBV5-1 and TRBJ1-1; TRBD1 is a possible D gene (6 bases). Germline assignment: CDR1 SGHRS and CDR2 YFSETQ. There are 16 residues in the CDR3. V was shortened by 4 bases and J by 2 bases, with 18 bases between the two germline ends. The CDR3 DNA reads TGCGCCAGCAGCCCCGCCCAGGGGTCTGTCAACACTGAAGCTTTCTTT. Amino acid sequence: CASSPAQGSVNTEAFF. Combining the CDR3 with reference TRBV5-1 and TRBJ1-1 gives the whole variable domain KAGVTQTPRYLIKTRGQQVTLSCSPISGHRSVSWYQQTPGQGLQFLFEYFSETQRNKGNFPGRFSGRQFSNSRSEMNVSTLELGDSALYLCASSPAQGSVNTEAFFGQGTRLTVV.

V gene TRBV7-2 combines with J gene TRBJ1-2; perhaps TRBD1 as D (6 bases). The germline V and J ends were trimmed by 1 base and 7 bases, with 16 bases remaining between them. CDR3 length: 15 residues. Germline lookup yields CDR1 SGHTA and CDR2 FQGNSA. The CDR3 loop reads CASSLERQAYSGYTF. In DNA form, the CDR3 reads TGTGCCAGCAGCTTAGAACGACAGGCGTATAGTGGCTACACCTTC.

The count of this clone is one. The genes are TRBV6-1 and TRBJ2-7; a possible D gene is TRBD2 (5 bases). V was trimmed by 3 bases and J by 6 bases, leaving 27 bases between them. The length of the CDR3 is 18 residues. Germline V gene data show CDR1 as MNHNS and CDR2 as SASEGT. CDR3 sequence reads: CASSDPRPGSPSRAEQYF. In nucleotides, the CDR3 is TGTGCCAGCAGTGATCCCCGTCCGGGGTCCCCCTCAAGGGCCGAGCAGTACTTC.

The chain carries TRBV30 and TRBJ1-3; weak D call: TRBD1 (6 bases). The CDR3 extends over 16 amino acids. CDR1 is GTSNPN, CDR2 SVGIG, per germline (reference sequence). V was pared by 0 bases and J by 0 bases, with 12 bases between. The chain's CDR3 is CAWSVIWDTSGNTIYF. In DNA, the CDR3 is TGTGCCTGGAGTGTGATATGGGACACCTCTGGAAACACCATATATTTT.

The rearrangement uses TRBV9 and TRBJ2-3, with 11 positions matching TRBD1. The CDR3 totals 16 residues. Losses at the gene ends were 4 bases for V and 5 bases for J; bases not matched to a gene: 9. Germline assignment: CDR1 SGDLS and CDR2 YYNGEE. The CDR3 protein is CASSPQGGTGGDTQYF. The CDR3 DNA follows: TGTGCCAGCAGCCCCCAAGGGGGGACAGGGGGAGATACGCAGTATTTT.

This chain links TRBV5-5 with TRBJ1-5; the D is unclear. Trimming removed 3 bases from V and 2 bases from J, with 12 bases in between. The CDR3 loop spans 15 amino acids. CDR1 is SGHKS, CDR2 YYEKEE, per germline (reference sequence). DNA of the CDR3: TGTGCCAGCAGCTCGCAGGTTGGCGGCAATCAGCCCCAGCATTTT. Translating it yields CASSSQVGGNQPQHF.

V and J are TRBV10-1 and TRBJ2-1, with 13 bases fitting TRBD2. With V trimmed by 11 bases and J by 12 bases, 13 bases remained unmatched. CDR1 and CDR2 from the germline V gene are WNHNN and SYGVQD (reference sequence). The CDR3 sequence is 14 residues long. The CDR3 is CASYGTSGAPWQFF. The CDR3 DNA is TGCGCCTCCTACGGGACTAGCGGGGCCCCATGGCAGTTCTTC.

The chain links TRBV27 to TRBJ1-3, with D possibly matching TRBD1 (5 bases). The CDR3 length is 14 residues. V lost 2 bases and J lost 0, with 5 bases in between. Germline V gives CDR1 MNHEY, CDR2 SMNVEV (reference sequence). The CDR3 coding sequence is TGTGCCAGCAGTTTAAGGGGCTCTGGAAACACCATATATTTT. This codes for CASSLRGSGNTIYF.

The V call is TRBV30, the J call TRBJ1-3, with a possible D match to TRBD1 (5 bases). The CDR3 spans 13 residues. V was clipped by 3 bases and J by 2 bases, with 8 bases between them. In germline, CDR1 is GTSNPN, CDR2 SVGIG (reference sequence). The CDR3 is CAWSRQTGNTIYF. The DNA of the CDR3 is TGTGCCTGGAGCAGACAGACTGGAAACACCATATATTTT.

CDR3 sequence (DNA): TGTGCCAGCAGCTTAGGCACCCGGGGGGGCGTCTACGAGCAGTACTTC. It encodes CASSLGTRGGVYEQYF. This chain uses TRBV7-9 with TRBJ2-7, with TRBD2 matching 8 bases. There are 16 residues in the CDR3. Germline loops: CDR1 SEHNR, CDR2 FQNEAQ (reference sequence). J lost 3 bases, V lost 1 base, and 8 bases had no gene match.

The V and J genes are TRBV5-8 and TRBJ2-7; D is uncertain. There are 11 residues in the CDR3. The germline V and J ends were trimmed by 3 bases and 3 bases, with 4 bases remaining between them. The germline gives CDR1 SGHTS, CDR2 YDEGEE. This CDR3 is CASSSLYEQYF. The CDR3 nucleotides are TGTGCCAGCAGCTCACTCTACGAGCAGTACTTC.

The J gene is TRBJ2-3, the V gene TRBV9; TRBD2 agrees at 7 bases. V shed 0 bases and J 4 bases; nucleotides not matched to a gene: 14. The CDR3 consists of 18 residues. Germline-derived CDR1 and CDR2 are SGDLS and YYNGEE. CDR3 sequence (DNA): TGTGCCAGCAGCGTAGCTGGGGGGGTGGGTGGGTTCGCAGATACGCAGTATTTT. Its translation is CASSVAGGVGGFADTQYF.

The rearrangement joins TRBV5-1 to TRBJ2-7; 9 nucleotides match TRBD1. The CDR3 totals 15 residues. Trimming removed 0 bases from V and 5 bases from J; junction bases left unmatched: 6. Germline V lookup: CDR1 SGHRS, CDR2 YFSETQ. The CDR3 region is CASSLAGTGLNEQYF. The CDR3 DNA sequence: TGCGCCAGCAGCTTGGCTGGGACAGGGCTCAACGAGCAGTACTTC.

For the CDR3, the DNA is TGTGCCAGCAGCGTTCTAGCGGGGGGCTCCTACGAGCAGTACTTC. Translation: CASSVLAGGSYEQYF. The chain employs TRBV9 and TRBJ2-7, with 11 bases fitting TRBD2. This CDR3 spans 15 amino acids. CDR1 is SGDLS and CDR2 is YYNGEE in the germline V gene. V dropped 2 bases and J dropped 0; count of bases not matched to a gene: 1.